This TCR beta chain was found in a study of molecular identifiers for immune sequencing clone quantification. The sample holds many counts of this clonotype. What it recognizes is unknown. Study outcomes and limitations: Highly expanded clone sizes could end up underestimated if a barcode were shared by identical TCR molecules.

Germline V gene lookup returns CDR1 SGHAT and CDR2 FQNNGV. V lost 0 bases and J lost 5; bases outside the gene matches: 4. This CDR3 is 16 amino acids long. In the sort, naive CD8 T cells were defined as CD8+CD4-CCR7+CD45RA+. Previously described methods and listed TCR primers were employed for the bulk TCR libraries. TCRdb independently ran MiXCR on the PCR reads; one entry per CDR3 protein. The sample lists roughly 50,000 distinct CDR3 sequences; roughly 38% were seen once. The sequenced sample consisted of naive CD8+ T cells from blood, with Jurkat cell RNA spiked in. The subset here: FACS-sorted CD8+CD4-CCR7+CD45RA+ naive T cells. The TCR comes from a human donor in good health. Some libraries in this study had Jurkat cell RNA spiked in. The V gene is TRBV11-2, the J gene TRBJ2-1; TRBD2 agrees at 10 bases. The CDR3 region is CASSLELAGIDNEQFF. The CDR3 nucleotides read TGTGCCAGCAGCTTAGAACTAGCGGGAATTGACAATGAGCAGTTCTTC.